The rows below give T cell receptor beta chains drawn from one sample of a study of blood T cells in healthy people across ages. Via MiXCR, TCRdb re-called the 5' RACE reads, giving one row per CDR3 protein. Of roughly 700,000 distinct CDR3 sequences listed, approximately 49% are singletons. The sequenced material came from blood. Receptor source: a woman in her sixties or seventies in good health. Both conserved end residues are part of each CDR3. The D gene is left open where the match is weak. Clone size is stated in some rows and not others, as once, few, many or a class when expanded.

clone_size d_call j_call v_call cdr3_aa cdr3_nt
- - TRBJ2-1 TRBV10-3 CAISELVGEQFF TGTGCCATCAGTGAGCTAGTCGGTGAGCAGTTCTTC
once - TRBJ2-7 TRBV20-1 CSAAPTGSTYEQYF TGCAGTGCTGCGCCGACGGGGTCCACCTACGAGCAGTACTTC
- TRBD1 TRBJ2-5 TRBV29-1 CSVVGQGVLEQYF TGCAGCGTTGTGGGACAGGGGGTTTTGGAGCAGTACTTC
once TRBD2 TRBJ2-3 TRBV9 CASSALAGGDTDTQYF TGTGCCAGCAGCGCACTAGCGGGGGGGGACACAGATACGCAGTATTTT
few - TRBJ1-1 TRBV29-1 CSGGPHKNTEAFF TGCAGCGGAGGACCGCACAAGAACACTGAAGCTTTCTTT
once TRBD1 TRBJ2-7 TRBV5-1 CASSLTPGQVACEQYF TGCGCCAGCAGCTTGACGCCGGGACAGGTTGCCTGCGAGCAGTACTTC
- TRBD1 TRBJ2-3 TRBV7-8 CASSLAEEGAADTQYF TGTGCCAGCAGCTTAGCGGAAGAGGGGGCGGCAGATACGCAGTATTTT
- - TRBJ2-1 TRBV11-2 CASSLVGVYNEQFF TGTGCCAGCAGCTTGGTGGGAGTTTACAATGAGCAGTTCTTC
- TRBD2 TRBJ2-2 TRBV6-1 CASSEGGLAGDTGELFF TGTGCCAGCAGTGAAGGGGGGCTAGCGGGAGACACCGGGGAGCTGTTTTTT
- - TRBJ1-1 TRBV29-1 CSVHSGYTEAFF TGCAGCGTTCACAGTGGATACACTGAAGCTTTCTTT
- TRBD2 TRBJ2-6 TRBV10-3 CAISEPGLATGANVLTF TGTGCCATCAGTGAGCCCGGACTAGCGACTGGGGCCAACGTCCTGACTTTC
- TRBD2 TRBJ2-3 TRBV10-3 CAISESGTRSTDTQYF TGTGCCATCAGTGAGTCCGGGACTAGGAGCACAGATACGCAGTATTTT
- TRBD2 TRBJ2-7 TRBV7-8 CASSPGASGRVYEQYF TGTGCCAGCAGCCCAGGGGCTAGCGGGAGGGTATACGAGCAGTACTTC
few - TRBJ2-1 TRBV4-2 CASSARINEQFF TGTGCCAGCAGCGCAAGAATTAATGAGCAGTTCTTC
few - TRBJ2-5 TRBV9 CASSVAQDQIGQETQYF TGTGCCAGCAGCGTAGCTCAGGACCAGATCGGGCAAGAGACCCAGTACTTC
- TRBD1 TRBJ1-6 TRBV9 CASSDATGLRSPLHF TGTGCCAGCAGCGACGCGACAGGGCTTCGATCACCCCTCCACTTT
- - TRBJ1-2 TRBV7-2 CASSFGGSSYGYTF TGTGCCAGCAGCTTCGGTGGCTCTTCCTATGGCTACACCTTC
- TRBD1 TRBJ1-6 TRBV2 CASSAQGQGNSPLHF TGTGCCAGCAGTGCGCAGGGACAGGGAAATTCACCCCTCCACTTT
- - TRBJ2-7 TRBV7-2 CASSSPLKALAAYNEQYF TGTGCCAGCAGCTCACCCCTTAAGGCCCTAGCAGCCTACAATGAGCAGTACTTC
few - TRBJ2-7 TRBV28 CASRESYEQYF TGTGCCAGTCGGGAATCATACGAGCAGTACTTC
- - TRBJ2-1 TRBV20-1 CSAREGTEQFF TGCAGTGCTAGAGAGGGCACGGAGCAGTTCTTC
- - TRBJ2-1 TRBV15 CATSREWGKGGEQFF TGTGCCACCAGCAGAGAATGGGGGAAAGGAGGTGAGCAGTTCTTC
many - TRBJ2-3 TRBV29-1 CSVEGMEDTQYF TGCAGCGTTGAAGGTATGGAAGATACGCAGTATTTT
- - TRBJ2-5 TRBV12-3/TRBV12-4 CASSTASGETQYF TGTGCCAGCTCCACGGCGAGCGGAGAGACCCAGTACTTC
- - TRBJ2-7 TRBV7-2 CASSSATARYEQYF TGTGCCAGCAGCTCAGCGACAGCACGATACGAGCAGTACTTC
- TRBD1 TRBJ2-3 TRBV10-3 CAIRDSSTDTQYF TGTGCCATACGGGACAGTAGCACAGATACGCAGTATTTT
once TRBD2 TRBJ2-3 TRBV7-3 CASSSWTSGISTDTQYF TGTGCCAGCAGCTCTTGGACTAGCGGGATAAGCACAGATACGCAGTATTTT
few TRBD2 TRBJ2-2 TRBV11-1 CASSLLAGVNTGELFF TGTGCCAGCAGCTTACTAGCGGGAGTGAACACCGGGGAGCTGTTTTTT
- - TRBJ2-7 TRBV9 CASSPASPYEQYF TGTGCCAGCAGCCCTGCTTCCCCCTACGAGCAGTACTTC
- TRBD2 TRBJ2-7 TRBV3-1 CASSDPGLGAYEQYF TGTGCCAGCAGCGATCCGGGACTAGGGGCCTACGAGCAGTACTTC
- - TRBJ2-5 TRBV3-1 CASSQGVIQETQYF TGTGCCAGCAGCCAGGGCGTCATCCAAGAGACCCAGTACTTC
- TRBD2 TRBJ2-1 TRBV7-9 CASQSSGHNEQFF TGTGCCAGCCAATCTAGCGGTCATAATGAGCAGTTCTTC
few TRBD2 TRBJ2-3 TRBV6-4 CANSGTTDYTQYF TGTGCCAACTCCGGGACTACCGACTATACGCAGTATTTT
- - TRBJ1-2 TRBV18 CASSPRGGDYDGYTF TGTGCCAGCTCACCTAGAGGGGGGGACTACGATGGCTACACCTTC
- - TRBJ2-7 TRBV29-1 CSVVLYNEQYF TGCAGCGTTGTACTCTACAATGAGCAGTACTTC
few TRBD2 TRBJ2-7 TRBV6-6 CATTSGASYEQYF TGTGCCACGACTAGCGGGGCTTCCTACGAGCAGTACTTC
- - TRBJ2-1 TRBV20-1 CSATSPAGSYNEQFF TGCAGTGCGACTTCCCCCGCCGGCTCCTACAATGAGCAGTTCTTC
- - TRBJ2-5 TRBV30 CACPSGGSPETQYF TGTGCCTGCCCCAGCGGAGGGTCCCCAGAGACCCAGTACTTC
- TRBD2 TRBJ2-3 TRBV20-1 CSASSGTWGDTQYF TGCAGTGCTAGTAGCGGGACCTGGGGGGATACGCAGTATTTT
few TRBD2 TRBJ2-3 TRBV9 CASSVAGSGGGDTQYF TGTGCCAGCAGCGTAGCTGGGTCGGGAGGAGGAGATACGCAGTATTTT
- - TRBJ1-5 TRBV10-3 CAISDPPGDSNQPQHF TGTGCCATCAGTGATCCGCCAGGGGATAGCAATCAGCCCCAGCATTTT
- TRBD2 TRBJ2-1 TRBV28 CATFTSGSKNEQFF TGTGCCACCTTCACTAGCGGGAGTAAAAATGAGCAGTTCTTC
- - TRBJ2-5 TRBV2 CASSDEWPETQYF TGTGCCAGCAGTGATGAGTGGCCAGAGACCCAGTACTTC
few - TRBJ1-4 TRBV4-2 CASSQDQGGTNEKLFF TGTGCCAGCAGCCAAGATCAGGGAGGTACTAATGAAAAACTGTTTTTT
- - TRBJ2-7 TRBV6-1 CASSPRPFGSYEQYF TGTGCCAGCAGTCCACGTCCATTCGGCTCCTACGAGCAGTACTTC
few TRBD2 TRBJ2-3 TRBV20-1 CSADKGLGGTDTQYF TGCAGTGCTGATAAGGGACTAGGAGGGACAGATACGCAGTATTTT
- TRBD2 TRBJ2-7 TRBV9 CASSILAGGPNEQYF TGTGCCAGCAGCATACTAGCGGGAGGGCCCAACGAGCAGTACTTC
few - TRBJ1-6 TRBV7-2 CASSLLTGMGSPLHF TGTGCCAGCAGCTTGTTGACAGGCATGGGTTCACCCCTCCACTTT
few - TRBJ1-2 TRBV7-2 CASSPGTHYGYTF TGTGCCAGCAGCCCGGGGACCCACTATGGCTACACCTTC
- - TRBJ2-3 TRBV5-1 CASRLDWSTDTQYF TGCGCCAGCAGACTCGACTGGAGCACAGATACGCAGTATTTT
- - TRBJ2-1 TRBV12-3/TRBV12-4 CASSSGSLYNEQFF TGTGCCAGCAGTTCCGGGAGTCTCTACAATGAGCAGTTCTTC
- TRBD1 TRBJ1-2 TRBV28 CASSPDRQYSYTF TGTGCCAGCAGCCCGGACAGGCAATATAGCTACACCTTC
- - TRBJ2-5 TRBV7-8 CAGRGISLTSEEYF TGTGCCGGCAGGGGAATCTCTCTTACGTCGGAGGAGTACTTC
- - TRBJ1-4 TRBV20-1 CSARDAHLLGFNEKLFF TGCAGTGCTAGAGATGCCCACCTGCTGGGGTTTAATGAAAAACTGTTTTTT
- TRBD2 TRBJ2-3 TRBV29-1 CSVRLAGADTQYF TGCAGCGTGAGGCTAGCGGGAGCGGATACGCAGTATTTT
few - TRBJ1-2 TRBV6-2/TRBV6-3 CASSYDRIYGYTF TGTGCCAGCAGTTATGATCGGATATATGGCTACACCTTC